This is a list of T cell receptor beta chains from one sample in a study of blood T cell repertoires in COVID-19. Profiling relied on immunoSEQ multiplex PCR, and the TCRdb table lists in-frame clones only, not all of them. The table has roughly 160,000 clones, 70% to 90% seen once. Sequencing input: peripheral blood. The receptors were gathered from a man in his fifties or sixties with COVID-19, enrolled during active disease. The CDR3 runs from the conserved cysteine through the conserved F or W. Fields, in order: clone size, D gene, V gene, J gene, CDR3 protein, CDR3 DNA. A D gene is named only where the DNA matches it firmly. Size is omitted from some rows. Given values are once, few, many or a class for expanded clones.

>-|-|TRBV6-2/TRBV6-3|TRBJ1-5
CASSIIGPRVNQPQHF
TGTGCCAGCAGTATCATTGGGCCCAGGGTTAATCAGCCCCAGCATTTT
>-|-|TRBV4-3|TRBJ2-1
CASSQEYLGSNEQFF
TGCGCCAGCAGCCAAGAATATCTAGGCAGCAATGAGCAGTTCTTC
>-|TRBD2|TRBV7-9|TRBJ2-7
CASSSPRLAASNEQYF
TGTGCCAGCAGCTCCCCAAGACTAGCAGCCTCGAACGAGCAGTACTTC
>few|-|TRBV7-8|TRBJ2-1
CASSLEGPGDNNEQFF
TGTGCCAGCAGCTTAGAAGGCCCAGGGGACAACAATGAGCAGTTCTTC
>-|TRBD1|TRBV6-5|TRBJ1-3
CASSPPTGTGNTIYF
TGTGCCAGCAGTCCACCGACAGGGACTGGAAACACCATATATTTT
>-|TRBD1|TRBV19|TRBJ1-4
CASSEQGSREKLFF
TGTGCCAGTAGTGAACAGGGGTCTCGGGAAAAACTGTTTTTT
>-|TRBD1|TRBV5-5|TRBJ1-4
CASSGGTGINEKLFF
TGTGCCAGCAGCGGGGGGACAGGGATTAATGAAAAACTGTTTTTT
>-|-|TRBV28|TRBJ1-2
CASSLGASAYGYTF
TGTGCCAGCAGTTTAGGAGCATCCGCCTATGGCTACACCTTC
>-|-|TRBV5-8|TRBJ2-7
CASSSRQNSEQYF
TGTGCCAGCAGCTCACGACAAAACTCCGAGCAGTACTTC
>-|-|TRBV20-1|TRBJ2-7
CSAQTPEQYF
TGCAGTGCACAGACGCCCGAGCAGTACTTC
>-|TRBD2|TRBV7-2|TRBJ2-1
CASSLQLAAAYNEQFF
TGTGCCAGCAGCCTTCAACTAGCGGCCGCCTACAATGAGCAGTTCTTC
>-|TRBD2|TRBV7-2|TRBJ2-5
CASSRGLAGGRETQYF
TGTGCCAGCAGCCGGGGACTAGCGGGAGGCCGAGAGACCCAGTACTTC
>-|TRBD2|TRBV7-2|TRBJ2-5
CASSLMGSSGIRETQYF
TGTGCCAGCAGCTTAATGGGTAGTAGCGGGATAAGAGAGACCCAGTACTTC
>few|TRBD1|TRBV11-2|TRBJ2-7
CASSGDRGVHEQYF
TGTGCCAGCAGCGGGGACAGGGGCGTCCACGAGCAGTACTTC
>-|TRBD2|TRBV19|TRBJ2-5
CASKDRLAGGKETQYF
TGTGCCAGTAAAGACCGACTAGCGGGGGGGAAAGAGACCCAGTACTTC
>-|TRBD1|TRBV5-1|TRBJ1-2
CASSSTGANYGYTF
TGCGCCAGCAGTTCGACAGGGGCTAACTATGGCTACACCTTC
>-|TRBD1|TRBV5-5|TRBJ2-4
CARKNRGKNIQYF
TGTGCCAGGAAAAACAGGGGCAAAAACATTCAGTACTTC
>-|TRBD1|TRBV27|TRBJ1-2
CASRATGNYGYTF
TGTGCCAGCAGGGCGACAGGGAACTATGGCTACACCTTC
>-|TRBD1|TRBV2|TRBJ1-3
CASHGTGARGNTIYF
TGTGCCAGCCATGGGACAGGGGCGCGAGGAAACACCATATATTTT
>-|TRBD1|TRBV6-4|TRBJ1-2
CASSDSTGGGYGYTF
TGTGCCAGCAGTGACTCTACAGGGGGCGGATATGGCTACACCTTC
>few|-|TRBV10-3|TRBJ1-2
CAISPGGRERYGYTF
TGTGCCATCAGTCCAGGAGGACGGGAAAGATATGGCTACACCTTC
>-|TRBD2|TRBV27|TRBJ2-3
CASSLTSASTDTQYF
TGTGCCAGCAGCTTAACTAGCGCCAGCACAGATACGCAGTATTTT
>-|-|TRBV20-1|TRBJ1-1
CGAWGNTEAFF
TGCGGGGCCTGGGGGAACACTGAAGCTTTCTTT
>-|-|TRBV29-1|TRBJ1-1
CSERAADRSFWAFF
TGCAGCGAGCGCGCCGCAGACAGGTCGTTTTGGGCTTTCTTT
>-|-|TRBV6-4|TRBJ1-1
CASSDSKEAGRAGTEAFF
TGTGCCAGCAGTGACTCTAAGGAGGCAGGGAGGGCAGGCACTGAAGCTTTCTTT
>few|TRBD2|TRBV2|TRBJ2-7
CASSGGTTSLYEQYF
TGTGCCAGCAGTGGAGGGACGACTAGCCTTTACGAGCAGTACTTC
>-|-|TRBV25-1|TRBJ1-6
CASSADSRGSPLHF
TGTGCCAGCAGTGCGGACAGTAGGGGGTCACCCCTCCACTTT
>once|TRBD2|TRBV19|TRBJ2-3
CASSIGLAEIGADTQYF
TGTGCCAGTAGTATCGGCCTAGCGGAAATCGGGGCAGATACGCAGTATTTT
>-|-|TRBV5-1|TRBJ2-1
CASSIAGGSGYNEQFF
TGCGCCAGCAGCATAGCAGGGGGTAGCGGTTACAATGAGCAGTTCTTC
>-|-|TRBV30|TRBJ2-2
CAWSAQGIGELFF
TGTGCCTGGAGTGCTCAGGGAATTGGGGAGCTGTTTTTT
>-|-|TRBV6-2/TRBV6-3|TRBJ2-2
CASSFNPRGGGELFF
TGTGCCAGCAGCTTTAATCCCAGGGGTGGCGGGGAGCTGTTTTTT
>-|-|TRBV7-2|TRBJ1-3
CASSLPTGNTIYF
TGTGCCAGCAGCCTACCCACTGGAAACACCATATATTTT
>-|-|TRBV11-2|TRBJ1-6
CASSLDLAGTYSPLHF
TGTGCCAGCAGCTTAGATCTGGCAGGGACATATTCACCCCTCCACTTT
>-|TRBD1|TRBV5-1|TRBJ2-7
CASSHRQTGSYEQYF
TGCGCCAGCAGCCACAGACAGACAGGGAGTTACGAGCAGTACTTC
>-|TRBD1|TRBV5-1|TRBJ2-2
CASSSRQGMNTGELFF
TGCGCCAGCAGCTCCCGACAGGGGATGAACACCGGGGAGCTGTTTTTT
>-|-|TRBV4-2|TRBJ1-4
CASSQEGRGEKLFF
TGTGCCAGCAGCCAAGAGGGGCGGGGTGAAAAACTGTTTTTT
>-|-|TRBV6-2/TRBV6-3|TRBJ1-1
CASSGAPPPMNTEAFF
TGTGCCAGCAGTGGGGCGCCACCACCCATGAACACTGAAGCTTTCTTT
>-|TRBD1|TRBV19|TRBJ1-5
CASSDRQGNQPQHF
TGTGCCAGTAGTGATCGACAGGGTAATCAGCCCCAGCATTTT
>-|TRBD1|TRBV7-8|TRBJ1-2
CASSLGQGVYYGYTF
TGTGCCAGCAGCTTGGGACAGGGGGTGTACTATGGCTACACCTTC
>-|TRBD1|TRBV24-1|TRBJ2-3
CATSRQGPADTQYF
TGTGCCACCAGCCGACAGGGTCCGGCAGATACGCAGTATTTT
>-|-|TRBV25-1|TRBJ2-7
CASSAQGTGSYEQYF
TGTGCCAGCAGTGCACAGGGTACAGGCTCCTACGAGCAGTACTTC
>-|-|TRBV5-6|TRBJ2-3
CASSLLGGSTDTQYF
TGTGCCAGCAGCTTGCTGGGGGGTTCAACAGATACGCAGTATTTT
>-|-|TRBV2|TRBJ1-5
CASSPTRSLNQPQHF
TGTGCCAGCAGTCCAACTAGATCCTTAAATCAGCCCCAGCATTTT
>-|-|TRBV7-2|TRBJ1-3
CASSPTGSGNTIYF
TGTGCCAGCAGCCCGACAGGCTCTGGAAACACCATATATTTT
>-|TRBD1|TRBV5-1|TRBJ2-7
CASSFETGPLEQYF
TGCGCCAGCAGCTTCGAGACAGGGCCCTTAGAGCAGTACTTC
>-|-|TRBV19|TRBJ1-1
CASLSIQTGNTEAFF
TGTGCCAGTTTATCCATACAGACAGGGAACACTGAAGCTTTCTTT
>-|-|TRBV9|TRBJ2-1
CASSVNYNEQFF
TGTGCCAGCAGCGTTAATTACAATGAGCAGTTCTTC
>-|TRBD1|TRBV11-2|TRBJ1-6
CASSPTGTVYNSPLHF
TGTGCCAGCAGCCCCACGGGGACAGTTTATAATTCACCCCTCCACTTT
>once|-|TRBV20-1|TRBJ1-2
CSASPRGHGYTF
TGCAGTGCTAGTCCCAGGGGTCATGGCTACACCTTC
>-|TRBD2|TRBV5-1|TRBJ2-3
CASSSGTSGLGNTDTQYF
TGCGCCAGCAGCTCAGGGACTAGCGGGTTGGGGAACACAGATACGCAGTATTTT
>-|-|TRBV18|TRBJ1-2
CASSPPVRGYYGYTF
TGTGCCAGCTCACCACCGGTTCGGGGTTACTATGGCTACACCTTC
>-|-|TRBV6-5|TRBJ1-1
CASITGTEAFF
TGTGCCAGCATTACGGGCACTGAAGCTTTCTTT
>-|-|TRBV6-5|TRBJ1-5
CASRSQDISNQPQHF
TGTGCCAGCAGGTCACAGGACATTAGCAATCAGCCCCAGCATTTT
>-|TRBD2|TRBV6-2/TRBV6-3|TRBJ2-1
CASSRAGVSYNEQFF
TGTGCCAGCAGTCGAGCGGGAGTATCGTACAATGAGCAGTTCTTC
>-|-|TRBV14|TRBJ2-7
CASSQGTAAQYF
TGTGCCAGCAGCCAAGGTACAGCTGCTCAGTACTTC
>few|TRBD2|TRBV4-1|TRBJ2-1
CASSQDRTSGSNEQFF
TGCGCCAGCAGCCAAGATCGAACTAGCGGGAGTAATGAGCAGTTCTTC
>-|-|TRBV11-2|TRBJ2-7
CASSLNFVYEQYF
TGTGCCAGCAGCTTAAATTTCGTCTACGAGCAGTACTTC
>-|TRBD2|TRBV7-2|TRBJ2-1
CASSLARGSYNEQFF
TGTGCCAGCAGCTTAGCGCGGGGGTCCTACAATGAGCAGTTCTTC
>-|-|TRBV6-5|TRBJ1-5
CASRRGGAEYQPQHF
TGTGCCAGCCGTCGCGGGGGCGCGGAGTATCAGCCCCAGCATTTT
>-|-|TRBV19|TRBJ1-4
CASTPTGLNEKLFF
TGTGCCAGTACTCCGACAGGCTTAAATGAAAAACTGTTTTTT